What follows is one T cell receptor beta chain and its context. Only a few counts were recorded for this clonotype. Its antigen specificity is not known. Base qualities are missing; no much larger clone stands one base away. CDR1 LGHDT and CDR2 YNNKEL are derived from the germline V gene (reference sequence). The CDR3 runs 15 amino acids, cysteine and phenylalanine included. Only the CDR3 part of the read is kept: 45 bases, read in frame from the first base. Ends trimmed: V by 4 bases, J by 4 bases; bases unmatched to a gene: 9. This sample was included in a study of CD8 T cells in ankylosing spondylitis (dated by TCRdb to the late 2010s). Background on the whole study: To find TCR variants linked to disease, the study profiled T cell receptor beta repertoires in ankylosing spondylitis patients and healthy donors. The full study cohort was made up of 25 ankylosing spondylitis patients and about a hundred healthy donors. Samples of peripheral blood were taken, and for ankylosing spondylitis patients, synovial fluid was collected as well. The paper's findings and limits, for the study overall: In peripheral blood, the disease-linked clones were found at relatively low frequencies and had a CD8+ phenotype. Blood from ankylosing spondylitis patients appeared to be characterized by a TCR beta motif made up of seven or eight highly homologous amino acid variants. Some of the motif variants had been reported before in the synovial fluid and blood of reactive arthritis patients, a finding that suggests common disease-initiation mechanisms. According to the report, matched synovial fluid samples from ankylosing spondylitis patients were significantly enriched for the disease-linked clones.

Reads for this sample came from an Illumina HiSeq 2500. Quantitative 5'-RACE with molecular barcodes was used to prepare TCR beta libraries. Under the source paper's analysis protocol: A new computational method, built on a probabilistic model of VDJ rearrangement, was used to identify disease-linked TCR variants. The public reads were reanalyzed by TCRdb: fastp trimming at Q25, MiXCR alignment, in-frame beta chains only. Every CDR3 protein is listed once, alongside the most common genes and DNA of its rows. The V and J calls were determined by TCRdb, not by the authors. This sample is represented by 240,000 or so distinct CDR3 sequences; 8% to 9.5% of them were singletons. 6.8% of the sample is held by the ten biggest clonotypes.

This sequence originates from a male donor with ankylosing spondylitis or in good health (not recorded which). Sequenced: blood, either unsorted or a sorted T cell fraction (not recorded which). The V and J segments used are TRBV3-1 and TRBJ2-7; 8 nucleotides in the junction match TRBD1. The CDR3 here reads CASSPRPRGLYEQYF. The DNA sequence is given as TGTGCCAGCAGCCCCCGTCCCAGGGGGCTGTACGAGCAGTACTTC.